The TCR beta chain under discussion was sequenced for a study of T cell responses to AZD1222 COVID-19 vaccine. The table came from immunoSEQ multiplex PCR; TCRdb's copy has only in-frame clones and leaves some out. Here the sample spans some 79,000 clones, approximately 83% being singletons. V trimming: 5 bases; J trimming: 10 bases; junction bases outside the gene matches: 7. The CDR3 is 12 residues long. CDR1 is SGHNT, CDR2 YENEEA, per germline. Specimen: peripheral blood, collected 28 days after the second AZD1222 dose. The chain uses TRBV11-3 and TRBJ1-1; 7 nucleotides match TRBD1. The sequence was collected from an adult who received the AZD1222 COVID-19 vaccine. The CDR3: CASSGETGLAFF. CDR3 bases: TGTGCCAGCAGCGGGGAGACAGGGTTAGCTTTCTTT.